Shown below are 28 T cell receptor beta chains from a single sample sequenced in a study of breast tumors, draining lymph nodes, adjacent tissues (dated by TCRdb to the mid-2010s). The method was multiplex PCR. TCRdb records Illumina HiSeq 2000 as the sequencer. TCRdb reanalyzed the raw reads on its own, using fastp at Q25 for trimming and MiXCR for clone calling, and kept in-frame beta chains. Here each entry gathers all rows of one CDR3 protein and keeps the most common genes and DNA. A total of about 200,000 distinct CDR3 sequences appear in this sample, about 32% of them only once. The ten largest clones add up to 4.3% of the sample. The axillary draining lymph nodes of breast cancer patients were the source of the lymph node samples. The sample taken for sequencing was axillary lymph node tissue. The receptors stem from a female donor with breast cancer. Some clones in this sample may be carry-over from other donors' samples.

The chain employs TRBV4-2 and TRBJ1-5, with D maybe TRBD1 (6 bases). The V and J ends lost 0 bases and 6 bases respectively, with 9 bases between them. The CDR3 loop spans 14 amino acids. Germline V lookup: CDR1 LGHNA, CDR2 YNFKEQ. In nucleotides, the CDR3 is TGTGCCAGCAGCCAAGATGGGGGCGGTCAGCCCCAGCATTTT. As protein: CASSQDGGGQPQHF.

The table lists this clonotype with many counts. The chain recombines TRBV2 with TRBJ1-2; no reliable D call. Trimming removed 7 bases at V and 4 bases at J, with 13 bases between. Germline CDR1 reads SNHLY; CDR2 reads FYNNEI. The CDR3 extends over 13 amino acids. CDR3 sequence reads: CASNDRRIYGYTF. CDR3 bases: TGTGCCAGCAATGATCGACGGATCTATGGCTACACCTTC.

This clonotype came up many times. The chain is built from TRBV20-1 and TRBJ1-2; D is unclear. The germline CDR1 and CDR2 sequences are DFQATT and SNEGSKA (reference sequence). Trimming left V 5 bases short and J 4 bases short, with 17 bases between. CDR3 size: 14 residues. In DNA form, the CDR3 reads TGCAGTGCTTCAGACACCGGAGGGATCTATGGCTACACCTTC. Its protein is CSASDTGGIYGYTF.

About this clonotype itself: A single base separates this from a much larger clone, so it may be a read error. The rearrangement uses TRBV5-4 and TRBJ2-7; 7 bases are a match to TRBD1. The CDR3 has 15 residues. Germline V CDR1 and CDR2: SGHNT, YYREEE (reference sequence). The trim removed 5 bases at V and 0 bases at J, leaving 8 bases unmatched. DNA of the CDR3: TGTGCCAGCAGACCTGGACAGGCCAGCTCCTACGAGCAGTACTTC. Protein: CASRPGQASSYEQYF.

The chain recombines TRBV19 with TRBJ2-5, with TRBD2 matching over 8 bases. Trimming at V came to 5 bases and at J to 5 bases, leaving 7 bases not matched to a gene. The CDR3 contains 14 residues. Germline V CDR1 and CDR2: LNHDA, SQIVND (reference sequence). DNA for the CDR3: TGTGCCAGTAGTGTAAGCGGGGGCTTGGAGACCCAGTACTTC. This codes for CASSVSGGLETQYF.

This clonotype was counted between two and nine times. With a much larger clone just one base away, this may be a read error. V and J are TRBV20-1 and TRBJ2-7; no clear D. The CDR3 covers 14 residues. V lost 2 bases to trimming and J lost 6 bases, with 17 bases between them. Germline CDR1 is DFQATT and CDR2 is SNEGSKA (reference sequence). CDR3 sequence (DNA): TGCAGTGCTAGAATCCGCGGAAATTTCTCCGAGCAGTACTTC. It codes for CSARIRGNFSEQYF.

In DNA form, the CDR3 reads TGTGCCAGTAGTCCCTCCGTCCGGGTCGAGCAGTACTTC. It codes for CASSPSVRVEQYF. This chain joins TRBV19 and TRBJ2-7; D gene unclear. CDR3 size: 13 residues. V lost 5 bases and J 6 bases, leaving 14 bases between the germline ends. Per the germline V gene, CDR1 is LNHDA and CDR2 is SQIVND (reference sequence). The full variable domain, in which reference TRBV19 and TRBJ2-7 provide the parts outside the CDR3, is DGGITQSPKYLFRKEGQNVTLSCEQNLNHDAMYWYRQDPGQGLRLIYYSQIVNDFQKGDIAEGYSVSREKKESFPLTVTSAQKNPTAFYLCASSPSVRVEQYFGPGTRLTVT.

For the CDR3, the DNA is TGTGCCAGCAGTTATCGCCAGGGGTCGTCCTACGAGCAGTACTTC. It is translated as CASSYRQGSSYEQYF. This sequence joins TRBV6-5 and TRBJ2-7, with a tentative D call TRBD1 (6 bases). Per the germline V gene, CDR1 is MNHEY and CDR2 is SVGAGI. The CDR3 spans 15 residues. The V end was cut by 3 bases, the J end by 1 base, with 13 bases between.

The sample holds many counts of this clonotype. The chain is built from TRBV18 and TRBJ1-6; no firm D call. Trimming shortened V by 3 bases and J by 0 bases, and 9 bases separated the two germline ends. CDR1 is KGHSH, CDR2 LQKENI, per germline. CDR3 length: 16 amino acids. CDR3 nucleotide sequence: TGTGCCAGCTCACCGGGTGCTGGCTCCTATAATTCACCCCTCCACTTT. Its protein product is CASSPGAGSYNSPLHF.

In its sample, this clonotype was seen many times. CDR3 residues: CASSQGLLSYEQYF. In DNA, the CDR3 is TGTGCCAGCAGTCAGGGACTTCTCTCCTACGAGCAGTACTTC. The rearrangement joins TRBV28 to TRBJ2-7; D possibly corresponds to TRBD2 (6 bases). V lost 5 bases to trimming and J lost 0 bases, with 11 bases between them. The CDR3 sequence is 14 residues long. Germline V gene sequence: CDR1 MDHEN, CDR2 SYDVKM.

The sample holds many counts of this clonotype. The genes are TRBV7-9 and TRBJ2-7; D possibly uses TRBD1 or TRBD2 (5 bases each). V lost 2 bases and J 6 bases, leaving 14 bases between the germline ends. This CDR3 contains 14 residues. Per the germline V gene, CDR1 is SEHNR and CDR2 is FQNEAQ (reference sequence). CDR3 sequence (DNA): TGTGCCAGCAGCTTAAGCCCAGGGACGGGCGAGCAGTACTTC. Its translation: CASSLSPGTGEQYF.

The rearrangement uses TRBV20-1 and TRBJ2-5, with 7 bases matching TRBD2. The CDR3 consists of 11 residues. Trimming removed 6 bases from V and 5 bases from J; junction bases left unmatched: 3. The germline CDR1 and CDR2 sequences are DFQATT and SNEGSKA (reference sequence). CDR3 in DNA: TGCAGTGCCTTTAGCGGGGAGACCCAGTACTTC. Translation: CSAFSGETQYF.

Regarding this clonotype: Relative to the germline gene, one junction end is altered; a read error may explain this. The chain carries TRBV18 and TRBJ2-1, with unresolved D. Germline V gene data show CDR1 as KGHSH and CDR2 as LQKENI. This CDR3 spans 13 amino acids. The CDR3 nucleotides are TGTGCCAGCTCACTTTACGTAGGGAATGAGCAGTCCTTC. Amino acids: CASSLYVGNEQSF.

J is TRBJ2-1 and V is TRBV15; D remains unclear. CDR1 and CDR2 (germline): LNHNV, YYDKDF (reference sequence). V dropped 0 bases and J dropped 12 bases, with 9 bases sitting between them. The CDR3 is 12 residues long. The CDR3 sequence is CATSRDSAGQFF. In nucleotides, the CDR3 is TGTGCCACCAGCAGAGATTCGGCAGGGCAGTTCTTC.

The sample holds a few counts of this clonotype. A much larger clone is a single base away; this may be a read error. This chain connects TRBV2 to TRBJ2-5, with D perhaps TRBD1 or TRBD2 (5 bases each). The germline V gene encodes CDR1 SNHLY and CDR2 FYNNEI. This CDR3 region has 12 residues. V was clipped by 6 bases and J by 9 bases, with 14 bases between them. The CDR3 here is CASSRDDAAQYF. DNA of the CDR3: TGTGCCAGCAGCCGGGACGACGCCGCCCAGTACTTC.

V and J are TRBV11-2 and TRBJ1-4; D gene ambiguous. CDR1 is SGHAT, CDR2 FQNNGV, per germline. V was trimmed by 4 bases and J by 13 bases, leaving 13 bases between them. This CDR3 has 12 amino acids. As DNA, the CDR3 is TGTGCCAGCAGCTATCGTGGTGAGACACTGTTTTTT. Protein: CASSYRGETLFF.

This clonotype appeared many times. V gene TRBV18 combines with J gene TRBJ2-7; D might be TRBD2 (6 bases). Trimming left V 3 bases short and J 3 bases short, with 9 bases between. The CDR3 covers 13 residues. CDR1 KGHSH and CDR2 LQKENI come from the germline V gene. The CDR3 reads CASSPGLLYEQYF. The CDR3 DNA is TGTGCCAGCTCACCGGGACTCCTCTACGAGCAGTACTTC.

This clonotype has ten or more counts. The J gene is TRBJ2-5, the V gene TRBV15, with a weak D call TRBD2 (7 bases). V shed 7 bases and J shed 7 bases, with 16 bases lying between them. The CDR3 runs 13 residues. The germline CDR1 and CDR2 sequences are LNHNV and YYDKDF (reference sequence). CDR3 DNA sequence: TGTGCCACCAAGGGGGAGGGAAGAGTGACCCAGTACTTC. Its protein is CATKGEGRVTQYF.

This clonotype showed up many times. The chain carries TRBV5-5 and TRBJ1-5, with a weak D call TRBD1 (5 bases). CDR1 is SGHKS and CDR2 is YYEKEE in the germline V gene (reference sequence). This CDR3 has 14 residues. Trimming took off 0 bases at V and 6 bases at J, with 10 bases between the two ends. CDR3 sequence: CASSLATVGQPQHF. CDR3 DNA sequence: TGTGCCAGCAGCTTGGCGACAGTGGGTCAGCCCCAGCATTTT.

Comment on this clonotype: This may be a read error, as it is one base from a much larger clone. The chain has TRBV6-5 and TRBJ1-2; TRBD1 is a possible D gene (5 bases). The germline V gene encodes CDR1 MNHEY and CDR2 SVGAGI. This CDR3 has 14 amino acids. The CDR3 loop reads CASSYGGGTYSYTF. The CDR3 region has the DNA TGTGCCAGCAGTTACGGCGGCGGGACCTATAGCTACACCTTC.

With regard to this clonotype: Given a much more abundant clone one base away, this may be a read error. The V call is TRBV4-1, the J call TRBJ2-5, with a possible D match to TRBD1 (5 bases). V lost 7 bases and J lost 0, with 15 bases in between. This CDR3 spans 15 amino acids. CDR1 is MGHRA, CDR2 YSYEKL, per germline. DNA of the CDR3: TGCGCCAGCAACGTAGGGGCCTCGTACCAAGAGACCCAGTACTTC. As protein: CASNVGASYQETQYF.

The sample holds many counts of this clonotype. CDR3 residues: CSPPRDLEYGQYF. CDR3 bases: TGCTCCCCCCCCCGGGACCTCGAATACGGGCAGTATTTT. The gene calls are TRBV20-1 and TRBJ2-3, with D tentatively TRBD1 or TRBD2 (5 bases each). The CDR3 covers 13 residues. Germline lookup yields CDR1 DFQATT and CDR2 SNEGSKA (reference sequence).

This clonotype was counted at least ten times. V usage is TRBV20-1 and J usage is TRBJ2-5; D unclear. Germline-derived CDR1 and CDR2 are DFQATT and SNEGSKA (reference sequence). This CDR3 comprises 11 residues. Trimming stripped 7 bases from V and 0 bases from J, with 6 bases between. CDR3 loop: CSGGHQETQYF. The CDR3 DNA reads TGCAGTGGAGGACACCAAGAGACCCAGTACTTC.

In its sample, this clonotype was seen many times. The rearrangement links TRBV12-3 or TRBV12-4 to TRBJ2-5, with D tentatively TRBD1 (6 bases). The CDR3 has 14 amino acids. V was cut by 2 bases and J by 1 base, with 8 bases left in between. CDR3 sequence reads: CASSLLGAQETQYF. The CDR3 nucleotides are TGTGCCAGCAGTTTATTGGGGGCCCAAGAGACCCAGTACTTC.

Ten or more counts support this clonotype. This chain links TRBV20-1 with TRBJ2-1; 8 bases line up with TRBD2. The CDR3 length is 13 residues. V was pared by 6 bases and J by 9 bases, with 10 bases of the junction left unmatched. Germline V gene sequence: CDR1 DFQATT, CDR2 SNEGSKA (reference sequence). The CDR3 spells CSAKRVAGGEQFF. Written as DNA, the CDR3 is TGCAGTGCCAAGCGGGTTGCGGGAGGTGAGCAGTTCTTC.

This clonotype occurred many times. This rearrangement joins TRBV28 to TRBJ2-3, with D possibly matching TRBD1 (5 bases). The germline V gene has CDR1 MDHEN and CDR2 SYDVKM. With 3 bases removed from V and 0 bases from J, the gap between germline ends came to 10 bases. CDR3 size: 15 residues. This CDR3 reads CASSFNRPSTDTQYF. The CDR3 DNA reads as TGTGCCAGCAGTTTTAACAGGCCTAGCACAGATACGCAGTATTTT.

About this clonotype itself: A read error is likely, as this CDR3 ends without the conserved phenylalanine or tryptophan. J is TRBJ1-2 and V is TRBV19; D possibly corresponds to TRBD1 (6 bases). This CDR3 has 16 residues. V lost 4 bases, J lost 0 bases, and 15 bases lay in between. Germline loops: CDR1 LNHDA, CDR2 SQIVND (reference sequence). The CDR3 coding sequence is TGTGCCAGTAGTAAGGCCGGACAGCCCTCTAACTATGGCTACACCTCC. As protein: CASSKAGQPSNYGYTS.

The rearrangement uses TRBV20-1 and TRBJ2-5; D ambiguous. CDR3 size: 13 residues. The V end was cut by 5 bases, the J end by 5 bases, with 15 bases between. CDR1 and CDR2 from the germline V gene are DFQATT and SNEGSKA (reference sequence). The CDR3 DNA is TGCAGTGCTGCATATCGAGGTGTGGAGACCCAGTACTTC. As protein: CSAAYRGVETQYF.